Following are 17 T cell receptor beta chains from one sample sequenced in a study of blood T cell repertoires in COVID-19 (dated by TCRdb to 2018 to 2021). The library came from the immunoSEQ multiplex PCR assay. TCRdb stores this immuneACCESS table with in-frame sequences only. Part of the clones is absent; in the studies checked, under half of the shortfall reflects unresolved V genes, and no reason is known for the rest. The sample table shows 200,000 to 250,000 clones, and about 90% are seen once. 2% to 3% of the sample comes from the top ten. The sequenced material came from peripheral blood. These receptors all stem from a man under 40 with COVID-19, enrolled during active disease.

The chain links TRBV28 to TRBJ1-2, with 9 bases aligning to TRBD1. CDR1 is MDHEN and CDR2 is SYDVKM in the germline V gene. The CDR3 consists of 14 residues. The trim removed 5 bases at V and 5 bases at J, leaving 6 bases unmatched. DNA of the CDR3: TGTGCCAGCAGTCCCGGGACAGGGCAGTATGGCTACACCTTC. As protein: CASSPGTGQYGYTF.

V is TRBV6-5 and J is TRBJ2-7; tentatively, D is TRBD2 (6 bases). This CDR3 comprises 12 residues. Germline V gene sequence: CDR1 MNHEY, CDR2 SVGAGI. The ends were cut back, 4 bases at V and 7 bases at J, with 11 bases in the middle. In nucleotides, the CDR3 is TGTGCCAGCAGTTCCCCCGGGGGAGAGCAGTACTTC. Translated, it gives CASSSPGGEQYF.

This chain joins TRBV27 and TRBJ2-2, with TRBD1 matching over 7 bases. This CDR3 spans 12 amino acids. The germline V gene has CDR1 MNHEY and CDR2 SMNVEV (reference sequence). J lost 7 bases, V lost 6 bases, and 2 bases had no gene match. CDR3 nucleotide sequence: TGTGCCAGCAGAACAGGGGTCGGGGAGCTGTTTTTT. Protein sequence: CASRTGVGELFF.

As DNA, the CDR3 is TGTGCCAGCAGTTTATTGAGGACAGCAAATTCACCCCTCCACTTT. Translating gives CASSLLRTANSPLHF. V gene TRBV28 combines with J gene TRBJ1-6; the D gene is possibly TRBD1 (6 bases). V lost 1 base, J lost 7 bases, and 11 bases lay in between. There are 15 residues in the CDR3. Germline loops: CDR1 MDHEN, CDR2 SYDVKM.

The V and J genes are TRBV19 and TRBJ2-7; unclear D gene. Germline V gives CDR1 LNHDA, CDR2 SQIVND (reference sequence). Trimming removed 3 bases from V and 6 bases from J, with 6 bases in between. This CDR3 has 11 residues. This CDR3 reads CASSIRSEQYF. The CDR3 nucleotides are TGTGCCAGTAGTATTCGGAGCGAGCAGTACTTC. Supplemented by reference TRBV19 and TRBJ2-7, the full variable domain reads DGGITQSPKYLFRKEGQNVTLSCEQNLNHDAMYWYRQDPGQGLRLIYYSQIVNDFQKGDIAEGYSVSREKKESFPLTVTSAQKNPTAFYLCASSIRSEQYFGPGTRLTVT.

This clone was observed a single time. The chain couples TRBV9 to TRBJ1-2, with TRBD1 matching over 10 bases. Per the germline V gene, CDR1 is SGDLS and CDR2 is YYNGEE. The CDR3 is 15 amino acids. V shed 0 bases and J 8 bases; nucleotides not matched to a gene: 7. CDR3 amino acids: CASSVGTGGWFGYTF. Written as DNA, the CDR3 is TGTGCCAGCAGCGTAGGGACAGGGGGTTGGTTCGGCTACACCTTC.

The CDR3 region is CASTGGGGSYNEQFF. CDR3 in DNA: TGTGCCAGTACCGGCGGAGGCGGGTCCTACAATGAGCAGTTCTTC. This sequence joins TRBV19 and TRBJ2-1, with a tentative D call TRBD2 (5 bases). This CDR3 is 15 amino acids long. The V end lost 7 bases, the J end lost 1 base, and 14 bases lay between the germline ends. Germline V gene data show CDR1 as LNHDA and CDR2 as SQIVND (reference sequence).

This chain connects TRBV19 to TRBJ1-1; 9 positions agree with TRBD1. J gave up 4 bases and V 3 bases, and 6 bases lay outside the gene matches. The CDR3 covers 15 residues. CDR1 and CDR2 (germline): LNHDA, SQIVND (reference sequence). The CDR3 DNA is TGTGCCAGTAGTATTATACAGGGGGCGGTCACTGAAGCTTTCTTT. It encodes CASSIIQGAVTEAFF.

The chain is built from TRBV19 and TRBJ1-1; no clear D. V lost 5 bases, J lost 1 base, and 8 bases lay in between. This CDR3 contains 13 residues. CDR1 and CDR2 from the germline V gene are LNHDA and SQIVND (reference sequence). CDR3 sequence reads: CASSFRSNTEAFF. The CDR3, as DNA: TGTGCCAGTAGTTTCAGGTCGAACACTGAAGCTTTCTTT.

This clone was found once. V is TRBV9 and J is TRBJ1-2; a weak D match, TRBD1 (5 bases). The CDR3 is 18 residues long. CDR1 is SGDLS, CDR2 YYNGEE, per germline. The V end lost 3 bases, the J end lost 3 bases, and 24 bases lay between the germline ends. The CDR3 here is CASSGLSSQVRGYYGYTF. In nucleotides, the CDR3 is TGTGCCAGCAGCGGCCTCTCTTCACAGGTGCGGGGTTACTATGGCTACACCTTC.

The chain employs TRBV29-1 and TRBJ2-2; no clear D. Trimming removed 3 bases at V and 2 bases at J, with 10 bases between. The CDR3 length is 14 residues. CDR1 and CDR2 (germline): SQVTM, ANQGSEA. Written as DNA, the CDR3 is TGCAGCGTTGAGACCCGGGTTAACACCGGGGAGCTGTTTTTT. It is translated as CSVETRVNTGELFF.

This clone has more than one count but fewer than ten. V gene TRBV6-2 or TRBV6-3 combines with J gene TRBJ2-7; 14 nucleotides agree with TRBD2. Germline V gene data show CDR1 as MNHEY and CDR2 as SVGEGT. The CDR3 runs 15 residues. The trim removed 6 bases at V and 6 bases at J, leaving 7 bases unmatched. Here the CDR3 DNA reads TGTGCCAGCAGCCTGACAGGACTAGCGGGAGGCGAGCAGTACTTC. Translating gives CASSLTGLAGGEQYF.

The chain employs TRBV5-8 and TRBJ2-1; maybe TRBD1 (5 bases). The CDR3 runs 17 residues. The germline gives CDR1 SGHTS, CDR2 YDEGEE. V was shortened by 2 bases and J by 0 bases, with 15 bases between the two germline ends. CDR3: CASSFWLGDSSYNEQFF. The CDR3 DNA reads TGTGCCAGCAGCTTCTGGTTAGGGGATTCCTCCTACAATGAGCAGTTCTTC.

This chain joins TRBV11-2 and TRBJ1-5; the D is unclear. This CDR3 is 16 amino acids long. The germline V gene has CDR1 SGHAT and CDR2 FQNNGV. The V end lost 1 base, the J end lost 6 bases, and 16 bases lay between the germline ends. The CDR3 bases are TGTGCCAGCAGCTTAGGAAGCCCGGGTTTAGGTCAGCCCCAGCATTTT. Encoded protein: CASSLGSPGLGQPQHF.

This chain connects TRBV27 to TRBJ1-5, with D maybe TRBD1 (5 bases). CDR3 length equals 14 residues. Germline V CDR1 and CDR2: MNHEY, SMNVEV (reference sequence). V lost 3 bases and J lost 6, with 12 bases in between. Here the CDR3 reads CASSFRHRIQPQHF. CDR3 bases: TGTGCCAGCAGTTTTAGGCACAGGATTCAGCCCCAGCATTTT.

J is TRBJ1-1 and V is TRBV13; perhaps TRBD1 as D (5 bases). Trimming took off 11 bases at V and 4 bases at J, with 11 bases between the two ends. The V gene's germline CDR1 is PRHDT and CDR2 FYEKMQ (reference sequence). The CDR3 loop spans 11 amino acids. The CDR3, as DNA: TGTGCCGTGGTAGGGGTCACTGAAGCTTTCTTT. It encodes CAVVGVTEAFF.

J is TRBJ2-1 and V is TRBV27; 11 bases are shared with TRBD2. With V trimmed by 3 bases and J by 8 bases, 9 bases remained unmatched. This CDR3 is built from 16 residues. CDR1 and CDR2 (germline): MNHEY, SMNVEV (reference sequence). CDR3 sequence: CASSFSLAGGPDEQFF. In nucleotides, the CDR3 is TGTGCCAGCAGTTTTTCCTTAGCGGGGGGGCCGGATGAGCAGTTCTTC.